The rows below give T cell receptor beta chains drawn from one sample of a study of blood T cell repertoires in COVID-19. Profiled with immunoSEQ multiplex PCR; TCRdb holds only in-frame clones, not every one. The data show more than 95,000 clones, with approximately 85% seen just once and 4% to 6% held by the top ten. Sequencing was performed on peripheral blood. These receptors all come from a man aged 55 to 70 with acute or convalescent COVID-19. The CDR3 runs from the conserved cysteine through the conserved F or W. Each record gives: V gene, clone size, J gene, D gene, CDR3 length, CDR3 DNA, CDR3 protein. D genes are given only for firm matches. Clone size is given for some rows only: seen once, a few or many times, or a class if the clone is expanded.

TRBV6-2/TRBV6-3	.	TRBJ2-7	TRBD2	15	TGTGCCAGCAGTTACTACCGGGACTATCGCTACGAGCAGTACTTC	CASSYYRDYRYEQYF
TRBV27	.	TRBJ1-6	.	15	TGTGCCAGCAGTTTCCTCCCGGGAGGCAATTCACCCCTCCACTTT	CASSFLPGGNSPLHF
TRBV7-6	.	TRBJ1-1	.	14	TGTGCCAGCAGCTTAGTAACAGTGAACACTGAAGCTTTCTTT	CASSLVTVNTEAFF
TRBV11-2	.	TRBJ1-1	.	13	TGTGCCAGCAGCTTAGCCGGGTATGTTGAAGCTTTCTTT	CASSLAGYVEAFF
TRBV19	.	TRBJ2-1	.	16	TGTGCCAGTAGTACAGGCGCGGGAAGGTCCTACAATGAGCAGTTCTTC	CASSTGAGRSYNEQFF
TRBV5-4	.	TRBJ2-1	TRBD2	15	TGTGCCAGCAGCGGGGGCGGGGGGACCTACAATGAGCAGTTCTTC	CASSGGGGTYNEQFF
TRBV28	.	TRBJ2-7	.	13	TGTGCCAGCTTGGACTCGTCAACCTACGAGCAGTACTTC	CASLDSSTYEQYF
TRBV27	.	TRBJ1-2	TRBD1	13	TGTGCCAGCAGTTCGGGACAGGGTGAGGGCTACACCTTC	CASSSGQGEGYTF
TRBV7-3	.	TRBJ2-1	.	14	TGTGCCAGCAGCTTAAACGGGGTCAGGAATGAGCAGTTCTTC	CASSLNGVRNEQFF
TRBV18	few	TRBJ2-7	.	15	TGTGCCAGCTCACCAACGGACAGCCGCTCCTACGAGCAGTACTTC	CASSPTDSRSYEQYF
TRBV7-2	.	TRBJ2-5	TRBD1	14	TGTGCCAGCAGCGCCGCCGGGACAGAAGAGACCCAGTACTTC	CASSAAGTEETQYF
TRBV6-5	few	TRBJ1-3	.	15	TGTGCCAGCCGCGCTCAGGATCAGAGCGGAAACACCATATATTTT	CASRAQDQSGNTIYF
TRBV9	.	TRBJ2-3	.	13	TGTGCCAGCAGCGTAGCGGGCACAGATACGCAGTATTTT	CASSVAGTDTQYF
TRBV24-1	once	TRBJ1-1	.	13	TGTGCCACCAGTGATTTTGCCGGGATTCAGGCTTTCTTT	CATSDFAGIQAFF
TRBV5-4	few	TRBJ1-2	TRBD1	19	TGTGCCAGCAGCCCTTCACCTACCGGGACAGGGGGTCGACGGAATGGCTACACCTTC	CASSPSPTGTGGRRNGYTF
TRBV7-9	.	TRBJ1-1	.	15	TGTGCCAGCAGCTTAGGCCGGGGGGCCGGCACTGAAGCTTTCTTT	CASSLGRGAGTEAFF
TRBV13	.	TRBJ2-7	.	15	TGTGCCAGCAGCTTAAGCGGGACAGGTTCCTACGAGCAGTACTTC	CASSLSGTGSYEQYF
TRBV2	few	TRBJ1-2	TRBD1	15	TGTGCCAGCAGTATCACAGGGGGCGGGGAGTATGGCTACACCTTC	CASSITGGGEYGYTF
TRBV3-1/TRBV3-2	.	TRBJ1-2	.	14	TGTGCCAGCAGCCCGCTCAGTGCTAGCTATGGCTACACCTTC	CASSPLSASYGYTF
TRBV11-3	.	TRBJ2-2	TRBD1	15	TGTGCCAGCAGCACCCGGACAGGGAACACCGGGGAGCTGTTTTTT	CASSTRTGNTGELFF
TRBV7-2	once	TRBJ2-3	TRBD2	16	TGTGCCAGCAGCTTAGCGGGAGGGCCGAACACAGATACGCAGTATTTT	CASSLAGGPNTDTQYF
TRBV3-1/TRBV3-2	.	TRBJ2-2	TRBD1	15	TGTGCCAGCACCCAGGGGGACAAAGGGACCGGGGAGCTGTTTTTT	CASTQGDKGTGELFF
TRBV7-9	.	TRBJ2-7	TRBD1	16	TGTGCCAGCAGTCGATGGAGGGGACAGGAGCCTTACGAGCAGTACTTC	CASSRWRGQEPYEQYF
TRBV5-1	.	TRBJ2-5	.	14	TGCGCCAGCAGCCCCGAGGCACTAGAAGAGACCCAGTACTTC	CASSPEALEETQYF
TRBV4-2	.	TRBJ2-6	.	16	TGTGCCAGCAGCCAAGAAGGACTAACTGGGGCCAACGTCCTGACTTTC	CASSQEGLTGANVLTF
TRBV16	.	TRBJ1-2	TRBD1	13	TGTGCCAGCAGCCAATCAGGGGGCTCTGGCTACACCTTC	CASSQSGGSGYTF
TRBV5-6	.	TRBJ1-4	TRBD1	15	TGTGCCAGCAGCTTGGCGCCGCAGGGGGATGAAAAACTGTTTTTT	CASSLAPQGDEKLFF
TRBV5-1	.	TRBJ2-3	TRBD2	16	TGCGCCAGCAGCTTGTTGGCGGGAGGGGTTGCAGATACGCAGTATTTT	CASSLLAGGVADTQYF
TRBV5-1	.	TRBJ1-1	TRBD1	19	TGCGCCAGCAGCTATGACCCCGGGACAGGGGGTAGGTCGAACACTGAAGCTTTCTTT	CASSYDPGTGGRSNTEAFF
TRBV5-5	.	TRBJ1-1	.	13	TGTGCCAGCAGCTTGGCGCCAAGCGGTGAAGCTTTCTTT	CASSLAPSGEAFF
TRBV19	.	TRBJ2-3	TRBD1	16	TGTGCCAGTAGTATCCCGGGACAGGGGGCTATCGATACGCAGTATTTT	CASSIPGQGAIDTQYF
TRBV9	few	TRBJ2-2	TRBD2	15	TGTGCCAGCAGCGTTAGCGGGAGTAATTCCGGGGAGCTGTTTTTT	CASSVSGSNSGELFF
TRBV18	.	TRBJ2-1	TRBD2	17	TGTGCCAGCTCAATACTAGCGGGAGAACCTATCTACAATGAGCAGTTCTTC	CASSILAGEPIYNEQFF
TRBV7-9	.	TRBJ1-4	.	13	TGTGCCAGCAAAAGGACAGTCGATGAAAAACTGTTTTTT	CASKRTVDEKLFF
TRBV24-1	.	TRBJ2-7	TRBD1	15	TGTGCCACCAGTGATTCTGGGACAGGGTCGTACGAGCAGTACTTC	CATSDSGTGSYEQYF
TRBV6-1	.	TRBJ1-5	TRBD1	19	TGTGCCAGCAGTGCACGTCCGGGACAGGGGGGTCAAGGCAATCAGCCCCAGCATTTT	CASSARPGQGGQGNQPQHF
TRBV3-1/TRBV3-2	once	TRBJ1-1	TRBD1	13	TGTGCCAGCAGCCTTAACCAGGGGGCCGGGGCTTTCTTT	CASSLNQGAGAFF
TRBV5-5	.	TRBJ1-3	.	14	TGTGCCAGCAGCACCGGACAGACTGGAAACACCATATATTTT	CASSTGQTGNTIYF
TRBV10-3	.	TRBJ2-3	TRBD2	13	TGTGCCTCGGGGAGGGAGAGGACAGATACGCAGTATTTT	CASGRERTDTQYF
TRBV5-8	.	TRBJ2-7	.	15	TGTGCCAGCAGCTTGATGGTAACGGGAGTTTACGAGCAGTACTTC	CASSLMVTGVYEQYF
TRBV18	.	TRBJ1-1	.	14	TGTGCCAGCTCACCAAATCGGGGATTTACTGAAGCTTTCTTT	CASSPNRGFTEAFF
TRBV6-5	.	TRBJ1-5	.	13	TGTGCCAGCAGTTATCAGGAGGGACAGCCCCAGCATTTT	CASSYQEGQPQHF
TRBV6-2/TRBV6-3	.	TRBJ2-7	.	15	TGTGCCAGCAGTTACGGCGGGACAGTCCCAGGGGAGCAGTACTTC	CASSYGGTVPGEQYF
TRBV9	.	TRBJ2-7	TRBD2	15	TGTGCCAGCAGCGTCACTAGCGGGAGAATCAACGAGCAGTACTTC	CASSVTSGRINEQYF
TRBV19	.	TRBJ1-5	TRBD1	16	TGTGCCAGTAGTCCTAATCGACAGGGGAGAAGTCAGCCCCAGCATTTT	CASSPNRQGRSQPQHF